This T cell receptor (beta chain) was observed in a study of blood T cell repertoires in COVID-19. Study background: Collection of acute and convalescent COVID-19 samples took place in the United States, Italy and Spain. Sources were T cells, B-cell-depleted T cells, or PBMCs; the material itself was cDNA or gDNA.

Original processing methods: The assay estimated nucleated cells by amplifying reference gene primers. The table came from immunoSEQ multiplex PCR; TCRdb's copy has only in-frame clones and leaves some out. V and J calls and clone size are those listed in that table; D and trimming were worked out from the DNA. The table includes about 300,000 clones, more than 70% detected once. Germline values: CDR1 SNHLY, CDR2 FYNNEI. This CDR3 comprises 13 residues. Trimming shortened V by 0 bases and J by 8 bases, and 7 bases separated the two germline ends. The specimen sequenced was peripheral blood. The TCR was taken from a woman between 50 and 59 years old with acute or convalescent COVID-19. The V gene is TRBV2, the J gene TRBJ1-4; D call uncertain. CDR3 residues: CASSEAEGEKLFF. The CDR3 coding sequence is TGTGCCAGCAGTGAAGCTGAGGGAGAAAAACTGTTTTTT.